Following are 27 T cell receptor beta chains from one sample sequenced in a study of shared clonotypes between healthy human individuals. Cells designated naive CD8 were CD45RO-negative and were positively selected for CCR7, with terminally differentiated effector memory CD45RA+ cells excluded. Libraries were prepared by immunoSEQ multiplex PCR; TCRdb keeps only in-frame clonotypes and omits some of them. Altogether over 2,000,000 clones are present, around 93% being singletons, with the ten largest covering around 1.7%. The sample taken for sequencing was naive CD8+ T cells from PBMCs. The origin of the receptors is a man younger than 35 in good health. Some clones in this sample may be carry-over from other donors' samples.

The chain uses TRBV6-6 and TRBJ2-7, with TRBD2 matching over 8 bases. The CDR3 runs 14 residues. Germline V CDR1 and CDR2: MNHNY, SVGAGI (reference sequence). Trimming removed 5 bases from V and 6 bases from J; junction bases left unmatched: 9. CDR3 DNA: TGTGCCAGCAGTGGACGGGTTGCGGGAGGCGAGCAGTACTTC. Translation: CASSGRVAGGEQYF.

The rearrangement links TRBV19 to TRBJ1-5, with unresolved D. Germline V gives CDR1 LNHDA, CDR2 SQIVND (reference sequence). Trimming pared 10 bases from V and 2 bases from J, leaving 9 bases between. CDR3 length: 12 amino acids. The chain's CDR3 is CATSLGNQPQHF. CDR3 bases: TGTGCCACTTCACTGGGCAATCAGCCCCAGCATTTT.

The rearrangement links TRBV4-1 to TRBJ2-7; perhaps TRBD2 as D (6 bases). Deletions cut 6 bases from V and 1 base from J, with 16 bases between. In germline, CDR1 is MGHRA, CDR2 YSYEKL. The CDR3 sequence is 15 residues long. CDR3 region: CASRQLGGTSYEQYF. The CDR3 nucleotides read TGCGCCAGCAGACAACTGGGCGGGACTTCCTACGAGCAGTACTTC.

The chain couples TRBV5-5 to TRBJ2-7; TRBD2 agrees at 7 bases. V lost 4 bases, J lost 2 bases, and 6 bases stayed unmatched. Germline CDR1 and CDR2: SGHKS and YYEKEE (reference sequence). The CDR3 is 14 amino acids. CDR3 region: CASSIGSGAYEQYF. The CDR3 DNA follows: TGTGCCAGCAGCATTGGGAGCGGGGCCTACGAGCAGTACTTC. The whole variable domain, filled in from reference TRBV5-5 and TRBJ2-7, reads DAGVTQSPTHLIKTRGQQVTLRCSPISGHKSVSWYQQVLGQGPQFIFQYYEKEERGRGNFPDRFSARQFPNYSSELNVNALLLGDSALYLCASSIGSGAYEQYFGPGTRLTVT.

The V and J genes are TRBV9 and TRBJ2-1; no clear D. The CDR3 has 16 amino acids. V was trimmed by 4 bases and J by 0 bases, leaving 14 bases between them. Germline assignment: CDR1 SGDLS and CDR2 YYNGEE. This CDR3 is CASSPPDGDSYNEQFF. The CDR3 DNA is TGTGCCAGCAGCCCACCGGACGGCGACTCCTACAATGAGCAGTTCTTC.

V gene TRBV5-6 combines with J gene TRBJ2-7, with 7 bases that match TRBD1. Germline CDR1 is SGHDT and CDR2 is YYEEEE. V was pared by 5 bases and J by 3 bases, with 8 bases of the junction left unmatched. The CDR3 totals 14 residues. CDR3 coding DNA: TGTGCCAGCAGACCAGGGGGTGGATACTACGAGCAGTACTTC. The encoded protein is CASRPGGGYYEQYF.

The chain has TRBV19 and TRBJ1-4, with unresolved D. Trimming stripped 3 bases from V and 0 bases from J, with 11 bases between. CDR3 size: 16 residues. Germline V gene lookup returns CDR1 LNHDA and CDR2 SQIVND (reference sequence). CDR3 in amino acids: CASSIYRLATNEKLFF. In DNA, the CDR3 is TGTGCCAGTAGTATTTACCGTCTGGCAACTAATGAAAAACTGTTTTTT.

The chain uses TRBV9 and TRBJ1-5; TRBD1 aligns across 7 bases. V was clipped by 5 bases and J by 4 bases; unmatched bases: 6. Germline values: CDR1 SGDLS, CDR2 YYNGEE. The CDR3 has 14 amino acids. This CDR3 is CASSDSGGNQPQHF. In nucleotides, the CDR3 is TGTGCCAGCAGTGACTCAGGGGGTAATCAGCCCCAGCATTTT.

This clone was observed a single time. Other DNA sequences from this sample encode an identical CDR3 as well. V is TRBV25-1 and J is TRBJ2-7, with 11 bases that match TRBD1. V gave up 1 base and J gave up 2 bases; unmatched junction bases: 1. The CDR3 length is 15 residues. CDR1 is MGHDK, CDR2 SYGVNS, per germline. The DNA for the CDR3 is TGTGCCAGCAGTGAATGGGGACAGGGGGCCTACGAGCAGTACTTC. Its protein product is CASSEWGQGAYEQYF.

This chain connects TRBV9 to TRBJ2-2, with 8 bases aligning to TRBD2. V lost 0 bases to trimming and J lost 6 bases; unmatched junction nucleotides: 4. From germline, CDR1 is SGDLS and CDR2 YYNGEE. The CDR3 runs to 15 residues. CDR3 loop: CASSVEQRESGELFF. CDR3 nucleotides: TGTGCCAGCAGCGTAGAGCAGCGGGAGTCCGGGGAGCTGTTTTTT.

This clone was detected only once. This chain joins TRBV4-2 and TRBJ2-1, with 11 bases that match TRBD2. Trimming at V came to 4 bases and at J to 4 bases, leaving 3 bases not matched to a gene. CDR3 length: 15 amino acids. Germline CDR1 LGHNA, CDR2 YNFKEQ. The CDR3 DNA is TGTGCCAGCAGCCTGGGACTAGCGGAGTACAATGAGCAGTTCTTC. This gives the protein CASSLGLAEYNEQFF.

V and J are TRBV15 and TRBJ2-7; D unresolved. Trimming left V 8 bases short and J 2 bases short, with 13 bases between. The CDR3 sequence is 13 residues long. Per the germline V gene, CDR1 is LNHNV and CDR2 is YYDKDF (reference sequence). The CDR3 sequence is CATSLVRTYEQYF. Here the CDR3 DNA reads TGTGCCACCTCCCTGGTACGAACCTACGAGCAGTACTTC.

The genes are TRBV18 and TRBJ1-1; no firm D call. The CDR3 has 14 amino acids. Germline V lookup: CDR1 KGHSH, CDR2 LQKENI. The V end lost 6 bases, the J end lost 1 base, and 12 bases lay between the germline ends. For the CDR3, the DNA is TGTGCCAGCTCCGACGGTGACGGGAACACTGAAGCTTTCTTT. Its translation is CASSDGDGNTEAFF. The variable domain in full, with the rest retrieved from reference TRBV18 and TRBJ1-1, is NAGVMQNPRHLVRRRGQEARLRCSPMKGHSHVYWYRQLPEEGLKFMVYLQKENIIDESGMPKERFSAEFPKEGPSILRIQQVVRGDSAAYFCASSDGDGNTEAFFGQGTRLTVV.

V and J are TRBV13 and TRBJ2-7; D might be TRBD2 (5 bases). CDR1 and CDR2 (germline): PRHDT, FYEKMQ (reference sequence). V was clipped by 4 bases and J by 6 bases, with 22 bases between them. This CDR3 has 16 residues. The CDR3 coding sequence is TGTGCCAGCAGCTCATCTGAGGGTTTAGGAGCTCGCGAGCAGTACTTC. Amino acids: CASSSSEGLGAREQYF. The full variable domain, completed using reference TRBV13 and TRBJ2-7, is AAGVIQSPRHLIKEKRETATLKCYPIPRHDTVYWYQQGPGQDPQFLISFYEKMQSDKGSIPDRFSAQQFSDYHSELNMSSLELGDSALYFCASSSSEGLGAREQYFGPGTRLTVT.

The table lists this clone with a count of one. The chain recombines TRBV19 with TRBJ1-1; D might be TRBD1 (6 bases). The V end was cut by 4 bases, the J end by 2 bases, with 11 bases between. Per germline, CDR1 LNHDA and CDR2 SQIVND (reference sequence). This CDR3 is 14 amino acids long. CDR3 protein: CASSTLGANTEAFF. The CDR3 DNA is TGTGCCAGTAGTACCTTGGGGGCTAACACTGAAGCTTTCTTT.

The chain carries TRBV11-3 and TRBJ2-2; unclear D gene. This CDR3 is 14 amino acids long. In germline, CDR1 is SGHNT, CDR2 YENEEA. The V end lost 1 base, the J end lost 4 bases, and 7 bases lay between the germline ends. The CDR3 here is CASSLVPSTGELFF. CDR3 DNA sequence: TGTGCCAGCAGCTTAGTGCCGTCCACCGGGGAGCTGTTTTTT.

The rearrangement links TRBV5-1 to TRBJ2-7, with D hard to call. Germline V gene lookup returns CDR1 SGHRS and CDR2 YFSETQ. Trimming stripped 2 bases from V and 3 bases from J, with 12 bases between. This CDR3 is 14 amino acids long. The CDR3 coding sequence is TGCGCCAGCAGCTTACCAGACCTTAGCTACGAGCAGTACTTC. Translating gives CASSLPDLSYEQYF.

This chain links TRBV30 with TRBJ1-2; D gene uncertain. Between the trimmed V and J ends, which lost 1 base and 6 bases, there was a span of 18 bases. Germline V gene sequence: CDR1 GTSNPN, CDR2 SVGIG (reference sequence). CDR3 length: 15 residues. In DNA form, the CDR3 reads TGTGCCTGGAGTGCCTCCCCCGGGAGCGTAAATGGCTACACCTTC. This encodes CAWSASPGSVNGYTF. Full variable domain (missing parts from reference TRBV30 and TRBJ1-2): SQTIHQWPATLVQPVGSPLSLECTVEGTSNPNLYWYRQAAGRGLQLLFYSVGIGQISSEVPQNLSASRPQDRQFILSSKKLLLSDSGFYLCAWSASPGSVNGYTFGSGTRLTVV.

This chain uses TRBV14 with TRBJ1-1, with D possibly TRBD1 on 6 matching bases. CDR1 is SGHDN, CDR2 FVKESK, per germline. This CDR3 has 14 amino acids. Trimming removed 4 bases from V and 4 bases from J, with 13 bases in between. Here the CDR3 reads CASSPGEGGTEAFF. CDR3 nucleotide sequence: TGTGCCAGCAGCCCCGGGGAGGGGGGCACTGAAGCTTTCTTT. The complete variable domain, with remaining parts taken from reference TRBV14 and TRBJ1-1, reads EAGVTQFPSHSVIEKGQTVTLRCDPISGHDNLYWYRRVMGKEIKFLLHFVKESKQDESGMPNNRFLAERTGGTYSTLKVQPAELEDSGVYFCASSPGEGGTEAFFGQGTRLTVV.

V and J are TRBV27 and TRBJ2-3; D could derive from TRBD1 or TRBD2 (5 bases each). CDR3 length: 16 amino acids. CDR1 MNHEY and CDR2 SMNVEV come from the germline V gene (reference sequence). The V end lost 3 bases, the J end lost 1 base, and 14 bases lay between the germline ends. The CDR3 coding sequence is TGTGCCAGCAGTTTTGGGGCGGGTTCCCGCACAGATACGCAGTATTTT. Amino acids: CASSFGAGSRTDTQYF.

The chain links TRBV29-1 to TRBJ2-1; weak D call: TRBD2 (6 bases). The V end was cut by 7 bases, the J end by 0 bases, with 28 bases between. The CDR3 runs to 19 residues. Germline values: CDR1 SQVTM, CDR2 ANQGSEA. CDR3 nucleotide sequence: TGCAGCGGAATTGCAGCCGGGACTCGAAACCCGAGCTCCTACAATGAGCAGTTCTTC. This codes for CSGIAAGTRNPSSYNEQFF.

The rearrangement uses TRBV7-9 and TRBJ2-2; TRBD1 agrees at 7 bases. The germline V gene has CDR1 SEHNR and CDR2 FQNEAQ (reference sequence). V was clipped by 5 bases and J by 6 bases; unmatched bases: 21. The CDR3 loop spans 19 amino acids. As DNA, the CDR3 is TGTGCCAGCAGCACCGCGGCAATAACAGGGGTTTTTTTAGCCGGGGAGCTGTTTTTT. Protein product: CASSTAAITGVFLAGELFF. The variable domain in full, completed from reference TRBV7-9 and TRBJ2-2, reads DTGVSQNPRHKITKRGQNVTFRCDPISEHNRLYWYRQTLGQGPEFLTYFQNEAQLEKSRLLSDRFSAERPKGSFSTLEIQRTEQGDSAMYLCASSTAAITGVFLAGELFFGEGSRLTVL.

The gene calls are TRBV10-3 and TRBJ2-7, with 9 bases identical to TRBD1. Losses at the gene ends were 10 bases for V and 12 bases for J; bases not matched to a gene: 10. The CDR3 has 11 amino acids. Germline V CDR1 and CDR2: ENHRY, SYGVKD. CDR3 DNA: TGTGCCACCCGAACAGGGGGCGAGGGGTACTTC. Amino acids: CATRTGGEGYF.

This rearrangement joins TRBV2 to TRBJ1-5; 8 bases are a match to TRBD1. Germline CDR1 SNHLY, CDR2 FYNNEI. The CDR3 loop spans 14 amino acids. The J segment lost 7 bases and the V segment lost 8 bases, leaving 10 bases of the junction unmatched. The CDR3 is CASEDRVVRQPQHF. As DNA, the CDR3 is TGTGCCAGCGAGGACAGGGTCGTGCGGCAGCCCCAGCATTTT.

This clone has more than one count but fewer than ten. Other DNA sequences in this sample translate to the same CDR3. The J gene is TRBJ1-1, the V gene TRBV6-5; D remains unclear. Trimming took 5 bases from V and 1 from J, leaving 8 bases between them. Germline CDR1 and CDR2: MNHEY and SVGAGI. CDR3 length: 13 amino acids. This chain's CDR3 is CASSLGRNTEAFF. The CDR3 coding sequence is TGTGCCAGCAGTCTCGGGAGGAACACTGAAGCTTTCTTT.

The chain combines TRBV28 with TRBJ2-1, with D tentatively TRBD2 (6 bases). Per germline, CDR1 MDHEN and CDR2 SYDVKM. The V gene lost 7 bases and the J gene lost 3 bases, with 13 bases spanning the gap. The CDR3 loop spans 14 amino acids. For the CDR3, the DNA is TGTGCCAGCACCCTGACTAGTAACTACAATGAGCAGTTCTTC. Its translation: CASTLTSNYNEQFF.

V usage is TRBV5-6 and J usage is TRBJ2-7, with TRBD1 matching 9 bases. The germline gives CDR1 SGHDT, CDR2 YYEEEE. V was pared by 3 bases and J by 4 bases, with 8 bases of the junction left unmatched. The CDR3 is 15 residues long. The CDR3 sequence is CASSSEQGAFYEQYF. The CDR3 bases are TGTGCCAGCAGCTCCGAACAGGGGGCGTTTTACGAGCAGTACTTC.